This T cell receptor (beta chain) originates from a study of T cell responses to AZD1222 COVID-19 vaccine. The table lists this clone with a few counts. Assay used: immunoSEQ multiplex PCR; TCRdb lists only in-frame clones, some missing. The data contain 90,000 to 110,000 clones, 89% of them singletons. V shed 2 bases and J 2 bases; nucleotides not matched to a gene: 8. This CDR3 spans 16 amino acids. CDR1 is MNHEY, CDR2 SMNVEV, per germline (reference sequence). The source was peripheral blood, collected 28 days after the second AZD1222 dose. This clonotype was obtained from an adult who received the AZD1222 COVID-19 vaccine. The chain links TRBV27 to TRBJ2-7; 8 nucleotides match TRBD1. CDR3 sequence reads: CASSLGPGQGAYEQYF. As DNA, the CDR3 is TGTGCCAGCAGTTTAGGACCAGGACAGGGAGCCTACGAGCAGTACTTC.